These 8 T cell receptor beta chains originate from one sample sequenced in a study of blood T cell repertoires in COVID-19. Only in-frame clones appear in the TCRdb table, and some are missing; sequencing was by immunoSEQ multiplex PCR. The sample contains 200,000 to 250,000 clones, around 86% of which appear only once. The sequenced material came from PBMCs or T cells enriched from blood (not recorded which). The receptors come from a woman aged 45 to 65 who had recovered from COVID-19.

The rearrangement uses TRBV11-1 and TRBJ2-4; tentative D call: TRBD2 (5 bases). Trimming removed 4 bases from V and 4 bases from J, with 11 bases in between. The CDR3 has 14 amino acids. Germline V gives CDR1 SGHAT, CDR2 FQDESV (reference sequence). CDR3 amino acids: CASSYPEEKNIQYF. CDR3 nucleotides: TGTGCCAGCAGCTATCCGGAGGAGAAAAACATTCAGTACTTC.

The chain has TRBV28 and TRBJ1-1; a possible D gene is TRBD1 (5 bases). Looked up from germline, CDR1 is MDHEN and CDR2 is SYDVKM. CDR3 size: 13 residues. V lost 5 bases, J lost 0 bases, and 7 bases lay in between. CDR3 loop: CASSDSVNTEAFF. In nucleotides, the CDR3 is TGTGCCAGCAGTGACAGCGTGAACACTGAAGCTTTCTTT.

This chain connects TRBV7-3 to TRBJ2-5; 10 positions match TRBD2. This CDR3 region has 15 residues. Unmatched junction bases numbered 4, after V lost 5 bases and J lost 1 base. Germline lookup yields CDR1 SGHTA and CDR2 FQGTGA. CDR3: CASSRTSGAQETQYF. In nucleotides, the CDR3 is TGTGCCAGCAGCCGAACTAGCGGGGCCCAAGAGACCCAGTACTTC.

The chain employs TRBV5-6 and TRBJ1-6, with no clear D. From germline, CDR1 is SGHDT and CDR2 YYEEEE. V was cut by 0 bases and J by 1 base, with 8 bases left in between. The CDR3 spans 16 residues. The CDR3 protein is CASSLVGGSYNSPLHF. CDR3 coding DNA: TGTGCCAGCAGCTTGGTGGGAGGATCCTATAATTCACCCCTCCACTTT.

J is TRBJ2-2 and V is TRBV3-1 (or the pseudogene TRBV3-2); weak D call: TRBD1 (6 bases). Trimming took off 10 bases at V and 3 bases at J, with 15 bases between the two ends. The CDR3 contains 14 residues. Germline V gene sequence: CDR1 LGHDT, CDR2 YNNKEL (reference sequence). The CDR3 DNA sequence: TGTGCCACCGCCTTGGGACAACACACCGGGGAGCTGTTTTTT. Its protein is CATALGQHTGELFF.

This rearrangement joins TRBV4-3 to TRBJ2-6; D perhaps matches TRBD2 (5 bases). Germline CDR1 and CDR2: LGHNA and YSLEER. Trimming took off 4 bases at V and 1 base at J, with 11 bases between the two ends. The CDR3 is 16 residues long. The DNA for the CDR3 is TGCGCCAGCAGCCGGGAACCGGGGTCTGGGGCCAACGTCCTGACTTTC. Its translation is CASSREPGSGANVLTF.

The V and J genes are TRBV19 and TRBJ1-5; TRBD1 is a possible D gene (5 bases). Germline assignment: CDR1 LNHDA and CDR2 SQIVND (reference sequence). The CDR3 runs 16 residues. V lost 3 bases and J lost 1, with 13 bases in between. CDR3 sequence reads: CASSIQGIWSNQPQHF. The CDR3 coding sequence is TGTGCCAGTAGTATCCAGGGAATATGGAGCAATCAGCCCCAGCATTTT.

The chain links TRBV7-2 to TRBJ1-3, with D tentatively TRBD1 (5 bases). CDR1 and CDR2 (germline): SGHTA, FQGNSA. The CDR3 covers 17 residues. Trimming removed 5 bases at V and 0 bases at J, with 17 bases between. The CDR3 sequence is CASSPWGGSFSGNTIYF. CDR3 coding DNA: TGTGCCAGCAGCCCCTGGGGCGGCAGCTTCTCTGGAAACACCATATATTTT.